The clone carrying this TCR beta chain was counted between two and nine times. TCRdb called the 5' RACE reads again in MiXCR, with one record for every CDR3 protein. The sample includes under 20,000 distinct CDR3 sequences, around 15% of them seen just once. The data stem from a study of HIV-infected patients and healthy controls. V was cut by 6 bases and J by 6 bases, with 8 bases left in between. This CDR3 has 12 amino acids. The source material was CD8+ T cells from blood. The chain couples TRBV12-3 or TRBV12-4 to TRBJ2-2; D unresolved. The clonotype comes from a human donor in good health. As DNA, the CDR3 is TGTGCCAGCAGGGATAGTCCCGGGGAGCTGTTTTTT. Protein product: CASRDSPGELFF.